This TCR beta chain comes out of a study of graft-versus-host responses after intestinal transplantation. Points from the study as a whole: Peak GvH clone levels in circulation were associated with early post-transplant HvG declines.

A remark on this clone: Its antigen is unknown.

Clones were read by immunoSEQ multiplex PCR, and TCRdb kept only the in-frame ones, dropping some. Of about 130,000 clones in the sample, about 90% are singletons; the top ten hold 0.19%. The CDR3 sequence is 12 residues long. V trimming: 5 bases; J trimming: 4 bases; junction bases outside the gene matches: 0. Per germline, CDR1 SGHTA and CDR2 FQGNSA. This receptor was taken from a human donor who received an intestinal transplant. The material was unstimulated CD4+ T cells sorted from spleen or lymph node cells, obtained before intestinal transplant. The chain carries TRBV7-2 and TRBJ2-3; 7 positions agree with TRBD2. The CDR3 is CASSRGADTQYF. The CDR3 bases are TGTGCCAGCAGCCGGGGGGCAGATACGCAGTATTTT.